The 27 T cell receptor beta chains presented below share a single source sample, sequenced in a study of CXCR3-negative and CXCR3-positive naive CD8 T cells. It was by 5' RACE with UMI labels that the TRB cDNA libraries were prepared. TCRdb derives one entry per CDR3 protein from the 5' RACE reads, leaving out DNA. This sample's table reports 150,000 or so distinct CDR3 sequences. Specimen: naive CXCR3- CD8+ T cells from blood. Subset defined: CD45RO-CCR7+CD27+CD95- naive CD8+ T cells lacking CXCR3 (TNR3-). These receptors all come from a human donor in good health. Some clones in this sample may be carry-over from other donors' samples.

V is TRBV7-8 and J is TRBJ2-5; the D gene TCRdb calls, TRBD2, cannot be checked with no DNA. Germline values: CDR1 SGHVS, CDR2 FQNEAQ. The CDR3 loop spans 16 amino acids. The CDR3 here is CASSLVVAGGQETQYF.

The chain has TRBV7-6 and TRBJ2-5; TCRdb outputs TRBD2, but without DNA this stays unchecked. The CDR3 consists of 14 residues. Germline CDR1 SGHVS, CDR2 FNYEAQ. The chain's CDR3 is CASSFGTRQETQYF.

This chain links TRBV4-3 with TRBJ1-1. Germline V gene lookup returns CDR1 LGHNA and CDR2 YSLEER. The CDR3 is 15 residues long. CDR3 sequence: CASSQGDVGVTEAFF.

The CDR3 sequence is CASSVAGSGSYEQYF. The chain joins TRBV9 to TRBJ2-7; there is no DNA to check the TCRdb D call of TRBD2. The CDR3 spans 15 residues. Germline assignment: CDR1 SGDLS and CDR2 YYNGEE.

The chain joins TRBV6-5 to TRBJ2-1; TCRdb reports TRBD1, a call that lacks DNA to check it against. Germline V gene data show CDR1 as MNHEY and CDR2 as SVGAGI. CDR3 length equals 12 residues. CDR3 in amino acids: CASSVRVGEQFF.

The CDR3 spells CASSIGRNEQYF. J is TRBJ2-7 and V is TRBV19. CDR1 is LNHDA, CDR2 SQIVND, per germline (reference sequence). The CDR3 extends over 12 amino acids.

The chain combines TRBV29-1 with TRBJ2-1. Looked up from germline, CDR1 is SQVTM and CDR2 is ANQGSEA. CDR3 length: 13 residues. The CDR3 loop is CSVQETSYNEQFF.

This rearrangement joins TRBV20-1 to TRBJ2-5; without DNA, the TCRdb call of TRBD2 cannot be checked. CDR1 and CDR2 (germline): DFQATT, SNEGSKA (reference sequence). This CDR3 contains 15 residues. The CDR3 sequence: CSAHPGLAGGLTQYF.

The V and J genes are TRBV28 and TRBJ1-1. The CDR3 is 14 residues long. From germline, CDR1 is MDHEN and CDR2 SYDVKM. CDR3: CASSLANKGTEAFF.

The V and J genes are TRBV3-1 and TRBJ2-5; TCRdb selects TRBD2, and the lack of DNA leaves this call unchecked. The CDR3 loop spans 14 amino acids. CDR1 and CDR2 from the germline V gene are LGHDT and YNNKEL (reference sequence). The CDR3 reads CASSLGLAQETQYF.

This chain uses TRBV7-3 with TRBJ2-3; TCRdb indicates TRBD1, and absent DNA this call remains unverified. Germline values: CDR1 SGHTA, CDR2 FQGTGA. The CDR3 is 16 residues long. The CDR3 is CASSPIGGGSTDTQYF.

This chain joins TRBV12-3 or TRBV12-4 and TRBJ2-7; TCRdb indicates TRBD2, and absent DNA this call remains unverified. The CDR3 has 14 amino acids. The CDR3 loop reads CASSPGSYDNEQYF.

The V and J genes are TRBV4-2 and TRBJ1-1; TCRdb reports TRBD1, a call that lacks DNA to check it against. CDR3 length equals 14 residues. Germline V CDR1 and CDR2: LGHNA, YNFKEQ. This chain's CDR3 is CASSPRTGGAEAFF.

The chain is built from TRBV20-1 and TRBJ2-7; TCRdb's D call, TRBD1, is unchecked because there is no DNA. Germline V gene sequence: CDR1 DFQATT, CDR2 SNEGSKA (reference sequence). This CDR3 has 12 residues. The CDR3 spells CSARQRQYEQYF.

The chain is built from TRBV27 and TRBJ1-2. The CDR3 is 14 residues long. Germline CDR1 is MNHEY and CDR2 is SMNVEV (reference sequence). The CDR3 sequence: CASSLGGRGYGYTF.

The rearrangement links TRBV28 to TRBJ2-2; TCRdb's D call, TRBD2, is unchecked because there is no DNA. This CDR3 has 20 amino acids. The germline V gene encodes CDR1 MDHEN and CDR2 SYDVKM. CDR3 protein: CASSFVIGRAREGITGELFF.

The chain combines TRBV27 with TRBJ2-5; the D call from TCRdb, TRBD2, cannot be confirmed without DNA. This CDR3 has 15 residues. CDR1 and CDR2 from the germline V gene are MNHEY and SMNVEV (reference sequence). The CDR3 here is CASSLRAGPEETQYF.

The CDR3 loop is CASSDSTDTQYF. The rearrangement uses TRBV28 and TRBJ2-3. Germline V gene data show CDR1 as MDHEN and CDR2 as SYDVKM. The CDR3 has 12 amino acids.

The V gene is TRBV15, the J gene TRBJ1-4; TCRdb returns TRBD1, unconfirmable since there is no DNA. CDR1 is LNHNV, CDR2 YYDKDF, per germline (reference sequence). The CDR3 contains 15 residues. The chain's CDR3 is CATSRGGQPNEKLFF.

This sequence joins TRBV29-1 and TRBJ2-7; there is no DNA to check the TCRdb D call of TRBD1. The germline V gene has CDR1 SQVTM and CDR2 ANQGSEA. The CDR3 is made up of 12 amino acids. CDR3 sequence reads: CSVHGQGLEQYF.

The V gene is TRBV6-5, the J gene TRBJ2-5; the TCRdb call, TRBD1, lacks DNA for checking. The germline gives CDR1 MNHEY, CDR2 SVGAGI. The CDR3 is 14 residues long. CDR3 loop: CASSYLDNGETQYF.

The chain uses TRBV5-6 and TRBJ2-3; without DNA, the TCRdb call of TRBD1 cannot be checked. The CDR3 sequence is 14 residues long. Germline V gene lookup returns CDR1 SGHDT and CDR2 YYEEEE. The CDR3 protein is CASSSTGDPDTQYF.

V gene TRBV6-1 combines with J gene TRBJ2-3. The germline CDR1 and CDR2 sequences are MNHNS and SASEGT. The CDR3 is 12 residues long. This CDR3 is CASSSDRHTQYF.

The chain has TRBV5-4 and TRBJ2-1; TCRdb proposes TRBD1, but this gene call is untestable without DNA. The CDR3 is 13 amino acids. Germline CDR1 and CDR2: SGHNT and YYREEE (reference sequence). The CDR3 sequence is CASSLARGNEQFF.

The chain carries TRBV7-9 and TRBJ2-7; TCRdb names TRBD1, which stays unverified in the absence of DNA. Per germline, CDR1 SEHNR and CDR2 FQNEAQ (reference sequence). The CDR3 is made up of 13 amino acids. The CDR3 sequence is CASSGDNSYEQYF.

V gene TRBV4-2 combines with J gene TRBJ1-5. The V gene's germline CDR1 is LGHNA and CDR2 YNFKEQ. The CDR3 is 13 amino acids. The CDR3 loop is CASSQDPGQPQHF.

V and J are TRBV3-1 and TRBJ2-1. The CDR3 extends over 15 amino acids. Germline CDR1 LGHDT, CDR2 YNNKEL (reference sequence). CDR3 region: CASSLMNPTYNEQFF.